Following are 6 T cell receptor beta chains from one sample sequenced in a study of blood T cell repertoires in COVID-19. Using immunoSEQ multiplex PCR, the repertoire was profiled, and TCRdb retains in-frame clones only, with some absent. The profile covers some 200,000 clones, with about nine tenths appearing a single time and around 3.3% taken by the ten largest. The sequenced sample was peripheral blood. Receptors originate from an older man with acute or convalescent COVID-19.

The V call is TRBV4-3, the J call TRBJ2-7; 8 nucleotides line up with TRBD1. The CDR3 is 14 residues long. V lost 0 bases to trimming and J lost 3 bases; unmatched junction nucleotides: 1. Germline V gene data show CDR1 as LGHNA and CDR2 as YSLEER. CDR3 amino acids: CASSQDDRGYEQYF. CDR3 in DNA: TGCGCCAGCAGCCAAGATGACAGGGGCTACGAGCAGTACTTC.

The chain links TRBV5-6 to TRBJ2-7, with 10 bases lining up with TRBD1. Trimming removed 4 bases from V and 5 bases from J; junction bases left unmatched: 15. The CDR3 is 17 residues long. Germline loops: CDR1 SGHDT, CDR2 YYEEEE. This CDR3 reads CASSRHRTGGGVDEQYF. As DNA, the CDR3 is TGTGCCAGCAGCCGCCATCGGACAGGGGGGGGTGTGGACGAGCAGTACTTC. The variable domain in full, with the rest retrieved from reference TRBV5-6 and TRBJ2-7, is DAGVTQSPTHLIKTRGQQVTLRCSPKSGHDTVSWYQQALGQGPQFIFQYYEEEERQRGNFPDRFSGHQFPNYSSELNVNALLLGDSALYLCASSRHRTGGGVDEQYFGPGTRLTVT.

This chain links TRBV9 with TRBJ2-5; D possibly corresponds to TRBD2 (7 bases). Germline V gene sequence: CDR1 SGDLS, CDR2 YYNGEE. Deletions cut 0 bases from V and 2 bases from J, with 11 bases between. This CDR3 has 15 residues. CDR3 DNA: TGTGCCAGCAGCGTAGGGGGGGGCAGTCAAGAGACCCAGTACTTC. It yields the protein CASSVGGGSQETQYF.

The V call is TRBV28, the J call TRBJ2-1, with 8 bases aligning to TRBD2. The CDR3 loop spans 17 amino acids. The junction had 14 bases not matched to a gene; V was cut back by 5 bases and J by 5 bases. Germline V CDR1 and CDR2: MDHEN, SYDVKM. CDR3 sequence reads: CASSQPLSGKPNNEQFF. CDR3 bases: TGTGCCAGCAGTCAACCTCTTAGCGGGAAACCGAACAATGAGCAGTTCTTC. Full variable domain (rest looked up from reference TRBV28 and TRBJ2-1): DVKVTQSSRYLVKRTGEKVFLECVQDMDHENMFWYRQDPGLGLRLIYFSYDVKMKEKGDIPEGYSVSREKKERFSLILESASTNQTSMYLCASSQPLSGKPNNEQFFGPGTRLTVL.

The rearrangement uses TRBV3-1 (or the pseudogene TRBV3-2) and TRBJ1-1, with D perhaps TRBD1 (5 bases). The V end lost 7 bases, the J end lost 8 bases, and 23 bases lay between the germline ends. The CDR3 runs to 15 residues. Germline-derived CDR1 and CDR2 are LGHDT and YNNKEL (reference sequence). The CDR3 spells CASTRGGYAIGEAFF. CDR3 coding DNA: TGTGCCAGCACCCGGGGGGGGTACGCGATAGGGGAAGCTTTCTTT.

This chain uses TRBV19 with TRBJ2-1; 7 bases are a match to TRBD2. Germline values: CDR1 LNHDA, CDR2 SQIVND (reference sequence). The CDR3 is 17 amino acids. V lost 4 bases to trimming and J lost 0 bases; unmatched junction nucleotides: 9. The CDR3 spells CASSTSSAGSSYNEQFF. The CDR3 coding sequence is TGTGCCAGTAGTACTAGCTCAGCGGGAAGCTCCTACAATGAGCAGTTCTTC.